This T cell receptor beta chain was retrieved from a study of cytomegalovirus exposure and HLA in healthy donors. Of note for this clone: Its antigen is not known.

The CDR3 extends over 12 amino acids. CDR1 is GTSNPN, CDR2 SVGIG, per germline (reference sequence). Deletions cut 4 bases from V and 3 bases from J, with 9 bases between. Study-level findings and limits: Later work found most CMV-associated TCR beta chains apparently HLA-restricted. Owing to their indistinguishability, certain V segments, notably TRBV6-2 and TRBV6-3, were excluded. Within an earlier analysis, most TCR beta V segments proved productive either about 87% or about 30% of the time.

The primer mix had 60 Vbeta and 13 Jbeta primers. Original processing methods: Among the unique TCR beta chains that a later analysis counted, about 84 million in all, about 10 million were shared. Libraries were prepared by immunoSEQ multiplex PCR; TCRdb keeps only in-frame clonotypes and omits some of them. That table furnishes V, J and clone size, whereas the DNA furnished D and trimming. This table holds approximately 100,000 clones. The TCR was taken from a man aged 50-59 years in good health and CMV-seronegative. The chain recombines TRBV30 with TRBJ1-1, with D maybe TRBD1 (6 bases). The material sequenced was PBMCs. CDR3 residues: CAWNPGDTEAFF. CDR3 sequence (DNA): TGTGCCTGGAACCCAGGGGACACTGAAGCTTTCTTT.